These T cell receptor beta chains were read from a single sample in a study of blood T cell repertoires in COVID-19. Only in-frame clones appear in the TCRdb table, and some are missing; sequencing was by immunoSEQ multiplex PCR. The sample lists about 250,000 clones; approximately 90% were seen once. What was sequenced was peripheral blood. All receptors come from a woman aged 40-49 years who had recovered from COVID-19. Each CDR3 is given with its conserved first and last residue. A D gene is named only where the DNA matches it firmly. Clone size is given for some rows only: seen once, a few or many times, or a class if the clone is expanded.

j_call: TRBJ1-5; clone_size: few; d_call: TRBD1; v_call: TRBV6-1; cdr3_nt: TGTGCCAGCAGTGAATCCAGGGGGCGGAATCAGCCCCAGCATTTT; cdr3_aa: CASSESRGRNQPQHF
j_call: TRBJ2-4; clone_size: .; d_call: .; v_call: TRBV18; cdr3_nt: TGTGCCAGCTCACCCACACGCCTTGGAGCCAAAAACATTCAGTACTTC; cdr3_aa: CASSPTRLGAKNIQYF
j_call: TRBJ2-1; clone_size: .; d_call: TRBD2; v_call: TRBV5-4; cdr3_nt: TGTGCCAGCAGCGGGGGCGGGGCGGGAGGGCCTGTGGATGAGCAGTTCTTC; cdr3_aa: CASSGGGAGGPVDEQFF
j_call: TRBJ2-2; clone_size: few; d_call: .; v_call: TRBV7-3; cdr3_nt: TGTGCCAGCAGCTCACGGACAGCGAACACCGGGGAGCTGTTTTTT; cdr3_aa: CASSSRTANTGELFF
j_call: TRBJ2-1; clone_size: once; d_call: TRBD2; v_call: TRBV9; cdr3_nt: TGTGCCAGCAGCCCGGGGACTAGCGCCTACAATGAGCAGTTCTTC; cdr3_aa: CASSPGTSAYNEQFF
j_call: TRBJ2-1; clone_size: .; d_call: .; v_call: TRBV7-2; cdr3_nt: TGTGCCAGCACCCCCTCAGCTTGGGCCGCCACAGGGACCTACAATGAGCAGTTCTTC; cdr3_aa: CASTPSAWAATGTYNEQFF
j_call: TRBJ2-3; clone_size: .; d_call: .; v_call: TRBV20-1; cdr3_nt: TGCAGTGTCCCGGACTACCCGCTCATCCATTTT; cdr3_aa: CSVPDYPLIHF
j_call: TRBJ1-2; clone_size: .; d_call: .; v_call: TRBV6-6; cdr3_nt: TGTGCCAGCAGTTACTCGGCGGGGGGAGCTAACTATGGCTACACCTTC; cdr3_aa: CASSYSAGGANYGYTF
j_call: TRBJ1-4; clone_size: .; d_call: .; v_call: TRBV7-2; cdr3_nt: TGTGCCAGCAGACCCGTCGGGGGGGGTGAAAAACTGTTTTTT; cdr3_aa: CASRPVGGGEKLFF
j_call: TRBJ2-1; clone_size: .; d_call: .; v_call: TRBV4-1; cdr3_nt: TGCGCCAGCAGCCAAGATTTGCAGGGGGGTTGGAATGAGCAGTTCTTC; cdr3_aa: CASSQDLQGGWNEQFF
j_call: TRBJ1-1; clone_size: .; d_call: .; v_call: TRBV19; cdr3_nt: TGTGCCAGTAGACTACAAGAACCGAACACTGAAGCTTTCTTT; cdr3_aa: CASRLQEPNTEAFF
j_call: TRBJ2-5; clone_size: once; d_call: .; v_call: TRBV19; cdr3_nt: TGTGCCAGTAGTGGGGGCAGGCGAGAGACCCAGTACTTC; cdr3_aa: CASSGGRRETQYF
j_call: TRBJ1-2; clone_size: .; d_call: .; v_call: TRBV7-9; cdr3_nt: TGTGCCAGCTCCCCCGGAGGGACCCAGGCGGCCTATGGCTACACCTTC; cdr3_aa: CASSPGGTQAAYGYTF
j_call: TRBJ2-7; clone_size: .; d_call: TRBD1; v_call: TRBV7-2; cdr3_nt: TGTGCCAGCAGCGGGGGACAGGCGAACTCCTACGAGCAGTACTTC; cdr3_aa: CASSGGQANSYEQYF
j_call: TRBJ1-5; clone_size: .; d_call: TRBD1; v_call: TRBV4-2; cdr3_nt: TGTGCCAGCAGCCAGGAGGGACAGGCTAATCAGCCCCAGCATTTT; cdr3_aa: CASSQEGQANQPQHF
j_call: TRBJ2-7; clone_size: .; d_call: TRBD1; v_call: TRBV27; cdr3_nt: TGTGCCAGCAGTCCCTCGGGACAGCCGCCGGCAGAGCAGTACTTC; cdr3_aa: CASSPSGQPPAEQYF
j_call: TRBJ2-7; clone_size: few; d_call: .; v_call: TRBV7-8; cdr3_nt: TGTGCCAGCAGCCCCGACACCTCCTACGAGCAGTACTTC; cdr3_aa: CASSPDTSYEQYF
j_call: TRBJ2-1; clone_size: once; d_call: .; v_call: TRBV11-2; cdr3_nt: TGTGCCAGCAGCTTAGTGGCGGGGTCCTCCTACAATGAGCAGTTCTTC; cdr3_aa: CASSLVAGSSYNEQFF
j_call: TRBJ2-7; clone_size: .; d_call: TRBD2; v_call: TRBV9; cdr3_nt: TGTGCCAGCAGCGAACTAGCGGGAGCGGGGGGGGAGCAGTACTTC; cdr3_aa: CASSELAGAGGEQYF
j_call: TRBJ2-7; clone_size: .; d_call: .; v_call: TRBV7-9; cdr3_nt: TGTGCCAGCAGTCGGGACACCTACTCCTACGAGCAGTACTTC; cdr3_aa: CASSRDTYSYEQYF
j_call: TRBJ2-5; clone_size: .; d_call: TRBD2; v_call: TRBV24-1; cdr3_nt: TGTGCCACCGGCGGCGGGAGGGCCGAGGGGGAAGAGACCCAGTACTTC; cdr3_aa: CATGGGRAEGEETQYF
j_call: TRBJ1-4; clone_size: .; d_call: .; v_call: TRBV30; cdr3_nt: TGTGCCTGGACCCGAGGGGGAATGGGTGAAAAACTGTTTTTT; cdr3_aa: CAWTRGGMGEKLFF
j_call: TRBJ2-1; clone_size: .; d_call: .; v_call: TRBV6-5; cdr3_nt: TGTGCCAGCAGGAACCTAGCGGAGCAGTTCTTC; cdr3_aa: CASRNLAEQFF
j_call: TRBJ2-1; clone_size: .; d_call: .; v_call: TRBV5-1; cdr3_nt: TGCGCCAGCAGCTTTTCAACCGGGATCTACAATGAGCAGTTCTTC; cdr3_aa: CASSFSTGIYNEQFF
j_call: TRBJ1-2; clone_size: .; d_call: .; v_call: TRBV7-9; cdr3_nt: TGTGCCAGCAGCTTCGGTACGGGTCTGTATGGCTACACCTTC; cdr3_aa: CASSFGTGLYGYTF
j_call: TRBJ1-4; clone_size: once; d_call: TRBD1; v_call: TRBV5-1; cdr3_nt: TGCGCCAGCAGCACTGACAGGGGTAATGAAAAACTGTTTTTT; cdr3_aa: CASSTDRGNEKLFF
j_call: TRBJ1-1; clone_size: .; d_call: TRBD1; v_call: TRBV13; cdr3_nt: TGTGCCAGCAGCTTCGGACAGGGCGTTATGTACACTGAAGCTTTCTTT; cdr3_aa: CASSFGQGVMYTEAFF
j_call: TRBJ2-2; clone_size: .; d_call: TRBD2; v_call: TRBV11-3; cdr3_nt: TGTGCCAGCAGCCCTACGCCCGGGGGGGCCGGGGAGCTGTTTTTT; cdr3_aa: CASSPTPGGAGELFF
j_call: TRBJ2-7; clone_size: .; d_call: TRBD1; v_call: TRBV5-1; cdr3_nt: TGCGCCAGCGGGACAGGGGGCGGTGGCGAGCAGTACTTC; cdr3_aa: CASGTGGGGEQYF
j_call: TRBJ1-2; clone_size: .; d_call: .; v_call: TRBV29-1; cdr3_nt: TGCAGCGCGGGGGGCGGGGAGAACTATGGCTACACCTTC; cdr3_aa: CSAGGGENYGYTF
j_call: TRBJ1-2; clone_size: .; d_call: .; v_call: TRBV4-3; cdr3_nt: TGCGCCAGCAGCCAGACCTCGGGGGGCTATGGCTACACCTTC; cdr3_aa: CASSQTSGGYGYTF
j_call: TRBJ1-6; clone_size: .; d_call: .; v_call: TRBV11-3; cdr3_nt: TGTGCCAGCAGCTTAGAGGGCAGGTCGGGATCACCCCTCCACTTT; cdr3_aa: CASSLEGRSGSPLHF
j_call: TRBJ1-1; clone_size: few; d_call: .; v_call: TRBV5-5; cdr3_nt: TGTGCCAGCAGCTTGGACCAGGGTGGACCTGAAGCTTTCTTT; cdr3_aa: CASSLDQGGPEAFF
j_call: TRBJ1-2; clone_size: .; d_call: .; v_call: TRBV6-2/TRBV6-3; cdr3_nt: TGTGCCAGCAGTGCCGGGGGTGGCTACACCTTC; cdr3_aa: CASSAGGGYTF
j_call: TRBJ1-2; clone_size: .; d_call: TRBD1; v_call: TRBV12-3/TRBV12-4; cdr3_nt: TGTGCCAGCAATCTTGACAGGGCCCATGGCTACACCTTC; cdr3_aa: CASNLDRAHGYTF